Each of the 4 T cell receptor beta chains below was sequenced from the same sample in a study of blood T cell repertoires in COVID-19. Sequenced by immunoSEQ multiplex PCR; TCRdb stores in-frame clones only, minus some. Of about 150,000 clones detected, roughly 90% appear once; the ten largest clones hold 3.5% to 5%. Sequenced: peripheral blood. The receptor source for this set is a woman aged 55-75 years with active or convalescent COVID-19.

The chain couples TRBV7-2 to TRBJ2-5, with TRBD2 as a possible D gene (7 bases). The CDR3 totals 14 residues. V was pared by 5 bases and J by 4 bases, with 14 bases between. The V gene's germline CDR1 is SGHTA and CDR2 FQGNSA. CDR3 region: CASSERGGRETQYF. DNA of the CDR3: TGTGCCAGCAGCGAGAGGGGGGGCCGAGAGACCCAGTACTTC.

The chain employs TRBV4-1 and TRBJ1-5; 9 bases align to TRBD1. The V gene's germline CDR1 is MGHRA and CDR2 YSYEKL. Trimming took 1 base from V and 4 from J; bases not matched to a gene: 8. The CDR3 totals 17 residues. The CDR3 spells CASSQGRDRVRNQPQHF. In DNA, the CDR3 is TGCGCCAGCAGCCAAGGCCGGGACAGGGTAAGGAATCAGCCCCAGCATTTT.

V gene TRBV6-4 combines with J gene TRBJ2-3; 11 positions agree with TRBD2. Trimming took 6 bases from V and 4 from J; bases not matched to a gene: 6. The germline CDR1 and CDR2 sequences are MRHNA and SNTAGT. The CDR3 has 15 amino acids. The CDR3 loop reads CASRPTSGGADTQYF. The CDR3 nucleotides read TGTGCCAGCAGACCCACTAGCGGGGGCGCAGATACGCAGTATTTT.

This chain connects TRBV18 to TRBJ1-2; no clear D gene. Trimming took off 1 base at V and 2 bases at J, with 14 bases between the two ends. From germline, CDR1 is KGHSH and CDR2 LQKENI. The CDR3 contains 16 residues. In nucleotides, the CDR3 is TGTGCCAGCTCACCACGTGACTCTAGCCAAAACTATGGCTACACCTTC. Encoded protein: CASSPRDSSQNYGYTF.